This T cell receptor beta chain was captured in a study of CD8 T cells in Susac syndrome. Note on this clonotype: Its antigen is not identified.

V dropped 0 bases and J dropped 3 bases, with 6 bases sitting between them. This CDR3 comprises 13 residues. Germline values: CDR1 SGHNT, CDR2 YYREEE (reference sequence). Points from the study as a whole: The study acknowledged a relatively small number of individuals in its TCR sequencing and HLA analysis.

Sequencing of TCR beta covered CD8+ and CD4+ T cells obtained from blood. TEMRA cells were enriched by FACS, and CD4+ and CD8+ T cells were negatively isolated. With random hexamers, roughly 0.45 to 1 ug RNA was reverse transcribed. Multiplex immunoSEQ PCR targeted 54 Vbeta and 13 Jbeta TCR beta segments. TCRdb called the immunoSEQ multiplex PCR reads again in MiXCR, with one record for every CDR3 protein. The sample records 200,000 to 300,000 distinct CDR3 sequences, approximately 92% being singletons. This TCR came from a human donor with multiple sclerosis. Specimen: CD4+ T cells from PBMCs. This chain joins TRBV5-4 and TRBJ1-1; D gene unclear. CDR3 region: CASSLVVDTEAFF. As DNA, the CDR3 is TGTGCCAGCAGCTTGGTTGTGGACACTGAAGCTTTCTTT.